This is a list of T cell receptor beta chains from one sample in a study of control samples from healthy donors and cancer patients. Generated by immunoSEQ multiplex PCR, the TCRdb table keeps only in-frame clones and is missing some. The sample consists of about 140,000 clones, 80% to 90% of them appearing once. Sequenced sample: blood. These receptors originate from a woman in her 30s in good health. CDR3s include the opening cysteine and the closing phenylalanine or tryptophan. D genes are given only for firm matches. Not all rows give a size; the values are once, few, many and, for expanded clones, a class.

V gene	clone size	D gene	CDR3 length	J gene	CDR3 DNA	CDR3 protein
TRBV3-1/TRBV3-2	NA	NA	15	TRBJ2-5	TGTGCCAGCAGCGCCCCAAGGATCCCACCTGGGGCCCAGTACTTC	CASSAPRIPPGAQYF
TRBV7-2	NA	NA	17	TRBJ1-2	TGTGCCAGCAGCCCGGGGGAGGGCAGATGGGGAGGCTATGGCTACACCTTC	CASSPGEGRWGGYGYTF
TRBV16	NA	NA	15	TRBJ1-4	TGTGCCAGCAGCCAAAAAGGGGGGCTAAATGAAAAACTGTTTTTT	CASSQKGGLNEKLFF
TRBV5-8	NA	NA	14	TRBJ1-2	TGTGCCAGCAGCTTGAAGGGGTCTTCGGCGGGCTACACCTTC	CASSLKGSSAGYTF
TRBV18	NA	TRBD2	17	TRBJ2-1	TGTGCCAGCTCACCACAATTACTAGCGGGAGGGCCACGGGAGCAGTTCTTC	CASSPQLLAGGPREQFF
TRBV10-3	once	NA	14	TRBJ1-6	TGTGCCATCAGAAAGACGGAGGATAATTCACCCCTCCACTTT	CAIRKTEDNSPLHF
TRBV30	few	TRBD1	15	TRBJ2-5	TGTGCCTGGAGTACCGGGACAGGGGTTGGGGAGACCCAGTACTTC	CAWSTGTGVGETQYF
TRBV5-5	NA	NA	16	TRBJ2-1	TGTGCCAGCAGCCTACAGCGGGCGAGCTCCTACAATGAGCAGTTCTTC	CASSLQRASSYNEQFF
TRBV7-3	NA	NA	14	TRBJ2-3	TGTGCCAGCAGCTTAGCCGGGACACTAGATACGCAGTATTTT	CASSLAGTLDTQYF
TRBV2	few	TRBD1	17	TRBJ1-4	TGTGCCAGCAGTGATGGAGACAGGGGAGTGGGTAATGAAAAACTGTTTTTT	CASSDGDRGVGNEKLFF
TRBV24-1	NA	TRBD2	15	TRBJ2-2	TGTGCCACCAGTGACCCGGGACTAAGGGCCGGGGAGCTGTTTTTT	CATSDPGLRAGELFF
TRBV14	few	NA	13	TRBJ1-2	TGTGCCAGCAGCCAAGGGACAAGCTATGGCTACACCTTC	CASSQGTSYGYTF
TRBV29-1	NA	NA	12	TRBJ1-2	TGCAGCGTTGAGGAGATGGACTATGGCTACACCTTC	CSVEEMDYGYTF
TRBV5-1	NA	NA	13	TRBJ1-1	TGCGCCAGCACTCCGGGGGACGACACTGAAGCTTTCTTT	CASTPGDDTEAFF
TRBV5-1	NA	TRBD2	15	TRBJ2-7	TGCGCCAGCAGCTTGGGGGAACTAGCGATCTACGAGCAGTACTTC	CASSLGELAIYEQYF
TRBV10-2	NA	NA	13	TRBJ1-1	TGCGCCAGCAGTGAGATGGAGAACACTGAAGCTTTCTTT	CASSEMENTEAFF
TRBV19	NA	TRBD1	16	TRBJ1-5	TGTGCCAGTAGTAGGGGTCCGGGACAGGGGGGACAGCCCCAGCATTTT	CASSRGPGQGGQPQHF
TRBV2	NA	NA	15	TRBJ1-4	TGTGCCAGCAGTCAAGCAGCAGCTATTAATGAAAAACTGTTTTTT	CASSQAAAINEKLFF
TRBV6-5	NA	NA	12	TRBJ2-3	TGTGCCAGCAGTTCGACCACAGATACGCAGTATTTT	CASSSTTDTQYF
TRBV3-1/TRBV3-2	NA	NA	20	TRBJ1-1	TGTGCCAGCAGCCTGGGGATTTGGGGGGCGCTTGGGCAGGCAAACACTGAAGCTTTCTTT	CASSLGIWGALGQANTEAFF
TRBV3-1/TRBV3-2	NA	TRBD2	16	TRBJ2-5	TGTGCCAGCATCCCAGGAACTAGCGGGAGGGGCGAGACCCAGTACTTC	CASIPGTSGRGETQYF
TRBV11-2	NA	NA	14	TRBJ2-5	TGTGCCAGCAGCTTAGATGGGACCGGAGAGACCCAGTACTTC	CASSLDGTGETQYF
TRBV7-3	NA	TRBD2	15	TRBJ2-3	TGTGCCAGCAGTCCGGGGGGATATAGGACAGATACGCAGTATTTT	CASSPGGYRTDTQYF
TRBV19	NA	TRBD1	15	TRBJ2-7	TGTGCCAGTAGTACCCAATGGACAGGGGTCGACGAGCAGTACTTC	CASSTQWTGVDEQYF
TRBV6-5	NA	NA	15	TRBJ1-2	TGTGCCAGCATAAGGGACGATCAAATAACAGGTGGCTACACCTTC	CASIRDDQITGGYTF
TRBV2	NA	TRBD1	15	TRBJ1-2	TGTGCCAGCAGCCCACTTCGGACAGGAGGCTATGGCTACACCTTC	CASSPLRTGGYGYTF
TRBV18	NA	TRBD1	18	TRBJ1-1	TGTGCCAGCTCACCATATGTCGGGACAGGGGGCAAGAACACTGAAGCTTTCTTT	CASSPYVGTGGKNTEAFF
TRBV6-5	NA	NA	15	TRBJ2-3	TGTGCCAGCGCCCTTTACCGGGCTGGGGCAGATACGCAGTATTTT	CASALYRAGADTQYF
TRBV21-1	NA	NA	15	TRBJ1-2	TGTGCCAGCGAGAACGTATACACTGCTAACTATGGCTACACCTTC	CASENVYTANYGYTF
TRBV13	NA	TRBD2	15	TRBJ2-3	TGTGCCAGCAGCCTTAGCGGGAGTAGCACAGATACGCAGTATTTT	CASSLSGSSTDTQYF
TRBV19	NA	TRBD1	23	TRBJ1-6	TGTGCCAGTAGCCCCAGTATGGGGCAGGGGGAACCCCTTCGACGCTCCTATAATTCACCCCTCCACTTT	CASSPSMGQGEPLRRSYNSPLHF
TRBV3-1/TRBV3-2	NA	NA	15	TRBJ2-1	TGTGCCAGCAGCCGGCTAGGGCTAAACCGTAATGAGCAGTTCTTC	CASSRLGLNRNEQFF
TRBV29-1	NA	NA	13	TRBJ2-1	TGCAGCGTTGATTTCTCTCGCGTCAATGAGCAGTTCTTC	CSVDFSRVNEQFF
TRBV5-6	NA	NA	17	TRBJ2-1	TGTGCCAGCAGCTTCCCCGGGCGACAGCCCTCCTACAATGAGCAGTTCTTC	CASSFPGRQPSYNEQFF
TRBV12-3/TRBV12-4	NA	NA	11	TRBJ1-4	TGTGCCAGCAGTTTAAACGAAAAACTGTTTTTT	CASSLNEKLFF
TRBV5-1	NA	NA	15	TRBJ1-5	TGCGCCAGCAGCTTGGATGCGGGATCGAATCAGCCCCAGCATTTT	CASSLDAGSNQPQHF
TRBV9	once	NA	12	TRBJ2-2	TGTGCCAGCAGCGACGCGACCGGGGAGCTGTTTTTT	CASSDATGELFF
TRBV30	once	NA	13	TRBJ2-3	TGTGCCGGGCACGGGACTCTGTGGGATACGCAGTATTTT	CAGHGTLWDTQYF
TRBV6-1	few	NA	16	TRBJ2-6	TGTGCCAGCAGTGTAAGCCTTAGCTCTGGGGCCAACGTCCTGACTTTC	CASSVSLSSGANVLTF
TRBV28	NA	NA	15	TRBJ1-6	TGTGCCAGCAGTGGGGGCCAGACCGATAATTCACCCCTCCACTTT	CASSGGQTDNSPLHF
TRBV21-1	NA	NA	11	TRBJ2-7	TGTGCCAGCAGCGCGGTCGCCGAGCAGTACTTC	CASSAVAEQYF
TRBV2	NA	NA	15	TRBJ2-4	TGTGCCAGCACATCAGGAAGATTAGCCAAAAACATTCAGTACTTC	CASTSGRLAKNIQYF
TRBV18	NA	NA	13	TRBJ2-7	TGTGCCAGCTCACCCGTCCAGAGTCACGAGCAGTACTTC	CASSPVQSHEQYF
TRBV6-1	NA	NA	11	TRBJ2-1	TGTGCCAGCAGTGAAATGGTGGGGCAGTTCTTC	CASSEMVGQFF
TRBV19	NA	NA	13	TRBJ1-5	TGTGCCAGTAGTATCCAGGGGCTCCAGCCCCAGCATTTT	CASSIQGLQPQHF
TRBV6-1	NA	NA	14	TRBJ1-1	TGTGCCAGCAGTGAAACAGGGTTGGGCACTGAAGCTTTCTTT	CASSETGLGTEAFF
TRBV6-2/TRBV6-3	few	NA	11	TRBJ2-7	TGTGCCAGCAGTCAGCGCTACGAGCAGTACTTC	CASSQRYEQYF
TRBV13	NA	NA	15	TRBJ2-1	TGTGCCAGCAGCTTAGTGGGGTCACTAGCTGATGAGCAGTTCTTC	CASSLVGSLADEQFF
TRBV28	NA	NA	15	TRBJ2-6	TGTGCCAGCAACCCCGCCAGCTCTGGGGCCAACGTCCTGACTTTC	CASNPASSGANVLTF
TRBV20-1	NA	NA	11	TRBJ1-1	TGCAGTACGATTCCGGGGACTGAAGCTTTCTTT	CSTIPGTEAFF
TRBV25-1	NA	TRBD2	15	TRBJ2-7	TGTGCCAGCAGTGCACAGACTAGCGGGACCTACGAGCAGTACTTC	CASSAQTSGTYEQYF